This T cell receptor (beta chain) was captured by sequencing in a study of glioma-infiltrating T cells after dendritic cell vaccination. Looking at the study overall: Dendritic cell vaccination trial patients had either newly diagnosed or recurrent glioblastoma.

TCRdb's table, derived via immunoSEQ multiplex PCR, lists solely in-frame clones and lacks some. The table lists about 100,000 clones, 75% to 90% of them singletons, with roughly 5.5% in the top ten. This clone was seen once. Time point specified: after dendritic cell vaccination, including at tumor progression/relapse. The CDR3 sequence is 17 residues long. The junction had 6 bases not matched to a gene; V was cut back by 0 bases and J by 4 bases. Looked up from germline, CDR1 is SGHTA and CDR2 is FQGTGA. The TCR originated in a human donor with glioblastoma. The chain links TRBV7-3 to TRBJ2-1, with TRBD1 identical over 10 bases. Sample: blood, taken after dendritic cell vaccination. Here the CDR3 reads CASSLTRGQGRYNEQFF. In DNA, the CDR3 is TGTGCCAGCAGCTTAACAAGGGGACAGGGGAGGTACAATGAGCAGTTCTTC.